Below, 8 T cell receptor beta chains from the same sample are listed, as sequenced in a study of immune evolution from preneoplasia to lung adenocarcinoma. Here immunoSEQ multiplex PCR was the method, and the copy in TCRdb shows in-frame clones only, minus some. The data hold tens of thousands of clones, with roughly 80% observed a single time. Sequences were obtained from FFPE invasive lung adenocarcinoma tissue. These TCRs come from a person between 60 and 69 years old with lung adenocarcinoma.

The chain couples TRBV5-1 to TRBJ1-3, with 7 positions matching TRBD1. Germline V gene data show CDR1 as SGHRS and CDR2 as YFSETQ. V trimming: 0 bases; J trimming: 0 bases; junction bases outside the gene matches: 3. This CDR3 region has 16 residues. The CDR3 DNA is TGCGCCAGCAGCTTGGATCAGGGGGGCTCTGGAAACACCATATATTTT. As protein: CASSLDQGGSGNTIYF.

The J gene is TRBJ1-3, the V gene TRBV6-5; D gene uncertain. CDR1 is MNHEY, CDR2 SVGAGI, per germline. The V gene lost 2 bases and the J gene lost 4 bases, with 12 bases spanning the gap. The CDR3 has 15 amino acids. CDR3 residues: CASSYVGSAGNTIYF. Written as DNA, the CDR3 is TGTGCCAGCAGTTACGTGGGGAGTGCAGGAAACACCATATATTTT.

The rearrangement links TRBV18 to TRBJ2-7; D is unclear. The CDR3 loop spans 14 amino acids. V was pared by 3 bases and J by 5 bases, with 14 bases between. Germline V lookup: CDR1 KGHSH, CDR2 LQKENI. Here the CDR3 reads CASSPGNQRHEQYF. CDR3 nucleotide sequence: TGTGCCAGCTCACCGGGAAACCAAAGGCACGAGCAGTACTTC.

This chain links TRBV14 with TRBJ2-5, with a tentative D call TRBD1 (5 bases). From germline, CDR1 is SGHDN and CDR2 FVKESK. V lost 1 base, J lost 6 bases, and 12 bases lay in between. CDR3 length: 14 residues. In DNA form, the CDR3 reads TGTGCCAGCAGCCAAGGCAGGACACGGCAGACCCAGTACTTC. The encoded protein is CASSQGRTRQTQYF.

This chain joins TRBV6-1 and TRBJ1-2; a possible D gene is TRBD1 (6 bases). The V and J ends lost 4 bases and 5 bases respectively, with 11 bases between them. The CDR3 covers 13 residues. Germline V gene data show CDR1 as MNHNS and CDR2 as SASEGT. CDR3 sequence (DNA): TGTGCCAGCAGTGTAACTACAGGGTATGGCTACACCTTC. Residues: CASSVTTGYGYTF.

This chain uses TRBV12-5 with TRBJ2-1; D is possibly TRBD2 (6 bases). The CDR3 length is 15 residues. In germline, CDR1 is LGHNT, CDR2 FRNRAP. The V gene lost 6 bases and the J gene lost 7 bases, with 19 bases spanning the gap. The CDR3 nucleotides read TGTGCTAGTGGGGACGGGAGAATGGTGGGGAATGAGCAGTTCTTC. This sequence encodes CASGDGRMVGNEQFF.

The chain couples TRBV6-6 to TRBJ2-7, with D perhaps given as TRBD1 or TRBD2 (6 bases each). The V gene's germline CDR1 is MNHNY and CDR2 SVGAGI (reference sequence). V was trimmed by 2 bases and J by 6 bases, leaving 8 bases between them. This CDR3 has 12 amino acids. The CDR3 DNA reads TGTGCCAGCAGTTACGGGGGGCCCGAGCAGTACTTC. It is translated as CASSYGGPEQYF.

The DNA for the CDR3 is TGTGCCAGCTCACAGGCATTTAGCAATCAGCCCCAGCATTTT. Translated, it gives CASSQAFSNQPQHF. The genes are TRBV18 and TRBJ1-5; no definite D call. Germline loops: CDR1 KGHSH, CDR2 LQKENI. The CDR3 length is 14 residues. V was trimmed by 4 bases and J by 0 bases, leaving 7 bases between them.